This is a list of T cell receptor beta chains from one sample in a study of technical replicates of blood from a few donors. Assay used: immunoSEQ multiplex PCR; TCRdb lists only in-frame clones, some missing. The sample gives approximately 70,000 clones, approximately 97% of which show up once; about 0.28% is in the top ten. Sample: T cells isolated from PBMCs. Every receptor here comes from a human donor in good health. Each CDR3 is given with its conserved first and last residue. D genes are given only for firm matches. Rows may omit the clone size; those that give it use once, few, many or a size class.

j_gene: TRBJ2-1
v_gene: TRBV4-1
abundance: once
d_gene: TRBD2
CDR3nt: TGCGCCAGCAGCCAAGATCAGGGCCTAGCGGGAGTCAATGAGCAGTTCTTC
CDR3aa: CASSQDQGLAGVNEQFF

j_gene: TRBJ2-2
v_gene: TRBV29-1
abundance: -
d_gene: TRBD2
CDR3nt: TGCAGCGTGCGGGAGACGGGCGGGGAGCTGTTTTTT
CDR3aa: CSVRETGGELFF

j_gene: TRBJ2-2
v_gene: TRBV10-1
abundance: -
d_gene: TRBD2
CDR3nt: TGCGCCAGCGGGACTAGCGGGAACACCGGGGAGCTGTTTTTT
CDR3aa: CASGTSGNTGELFF

j_gene: TRBJ1-5
v_gene: TRBV6-1
abundance: -
d_gene: TRBD1
CDR3nt: TGTGCCAGCAGTGGAGGACAGGGGGGATATCAGCCCCAGCATTTT
CDR3aa: CASSGGQGGYQPQHF

j_gene: TRBJ2-7
v_gene: TRBV4-1
abundance: -
d_gene: -
CDR3nt: TGCGCCAGCAGCCAAGAGGCTGGGGGCCTCAGCTCCTACGAGCAGTACTTC
CDR3aa: CASSQEAGGLSSYEQYF

j_gene: TRBJ1-1
v_gene: TRBV5-4
abundance: once
d_gene: -
CDR3nt: TGTGCCAGCAGCACCGCGGACTCTCTGAACACTGAAGCTTTCTTT
CDR3aa: CASSTADSLNTEAFF

j_gene: TRBJ2-7
v_gene: TRBV7-2
abundance: -
d_gene: -
CDR3nt: TGTGCCAGCAGCTTACAGCAGGGCGACGAGCAGTACTTC
CDR3aa: CASSLQQGDEQYF

j_gene: TRBJ1-1
v_gene: TRBV9
abundance: -
d_gene: -
CDR3nt: TGTGCCAGCAGTGCGGGGCCTAAGATACCGGGAGAAGCTTTCTTT
CDR3aa: CASSAGPKIPGEAFF

j_gene: TRBJ2-7
v_gene: TRBV9
abundance: -
d_gene: TRBD1
CDR3nt: TGTGCCAGCAGCTTCGGACAGGGGGCTAACGAGCAGTACTTC
CDR3aa: CASSFGQGANEQYF

j_gene: TRBJ1-3
v_gene: TRBV9
abundance: once
d_gene: -
CDR3nt: TGTGCCAGCAGCCCCTCCCCCTCCGGAAACACCATATATTTT
CDR3aa: CASSPSPSGNTIYF

j_gene: TRBJ1-1
v_gene: TRBV5-1
abundance: -
d_gene: -
CDR3nt: TGCGCCAGCAGCTTGGCCCCAGGGTACACTGAAGCTTTCTTT
CDR3aa: CASSLAPGYTEAFF

j_gene: TRBJ2-5
v_gene: TRBV5-1
abundance: once
d_gene: -
CDR3nt: TGCGCCAGCAGCTTGGCCGGGAGCTCCCGAGAGACCCAGTACTTC
CDR3aa: CASSLAGSSRETQYF

j_gene: TRBJ2-2
v_gene: TRBV5-1
abundance: -
d_gene: TRBD1
CDR3nt: TGCGCCAGCAGACCCGGGACAGAGAACACCGGGGAGCTGTTTTTT
CDR3aa: CASRPGTENTGELFF

j_gene: TRBJ2-5
v_gene: TRBV5-4
abundance: -
d_gene: TRBD1
CDR3nt: TGTGCCAGCAGCATCCCGGGACAGGGGATTTCAGAGACCCAGTACTTC
CDR3aa: CASSIPGQGISETQYF

j_gene: TRBJ1-4
v_gene: TRBV27
abundance: -
d_gene: TRBD1
CDR3nt: TGTGCCAGCAGCTTAGGACAGGGGGCGCATAATGAAAAACTGTTTTTT
CDR3aa: CASSLGQGAHNEKLFF

j_gene: TRBJ2-7
v_gene: TRBV5-1
abundance: -
d_gene: -
CDR3nt: TGCGCCAGCAGCCCGCCGGGTTACGAGCAGTACTTC
CDR3aa: CASSPPGYEQYF